The 32 T cell receptor beta chains below all came from one sample that was sequenced in a study of T cells in Graves' hyperthyroidism and ophthalmopathy. Amplified TCR beta CDR3 regions came from RNA transcripts. HTBI primers drove first-round RT-PCR of the TCR CDR3. TCRdb analysed the multiplex PCR reads with MiXCR anew, one entry per CDR3 protein. The sample shows roughly 150,000 distinct CDR3 sequences, less than 10% of them seen only once. The sample taken for sequencing was blood. These receptors were taken from a woman in her late teens or twenties with Graves' hyperthyroidism that later progressed to Graves' ophthalmopathy.

A single count supports this clonotype. A much larger clonotype is one base distant, so this may be a read error. J is TRBJ1-6 and V is TRBV19, with 7 bases matching TRBD1. This CDR3 comprises 15 residues. In germline, CDR1 is LNHDA, CDR2 SQIVND (reference sequence). After removal of 7 bases from V and 9 bases from J, the junction contained 12 bases not matched to a gene. The CDR3 reads CASTNSQGHSSPLHF. The CDR3 DNA reads as TGTGCCAGTACCAACTCACAGGGGCACAGTTCACCCCTCCACTTT.

Ten or more counts support this clonotype. In DNA form, the CDR3 reads TGTGCCAGCTCGGGACCGAATAATGAAAAACTGTTTTTT. This codes for CASSGPNNEKLFF. V usage is TRBV19 and J usage is TRBJ1-4, with TRBD1 as a possible D gene (5 bases). Per germline, CDR1 LNHDA and CDR2 SQIVND (reference sequence). The ends were cut back, 9 bases at V and 4 bases at J, with 12 bases in the middle. The CDR3 is 13 amino acids.

This clonotype was detected many times. This rearrangement joins TRBV28 to TRBJ1-1, with D possibly TRBD1 on 5 matching bases. Germline V gene lookup returns CDR1 MDHEN and CDR2 SYDVKM. V lost 7 bases and J lost 2, with 26 bases in between. The CDR3 sequence is 18 residues long. The CDR3 coding sequence is TGTGCCAGCACTCCATCCGAGGGGCAGGCGAACCTCAACACTGAAGCTTTCTTT. Its translation is CASTPSEGQANLNTEAFF.

This clonotype was counted many times. The V gene is TRBV19, the J gene TRBJ1-6, with D possibly matching TRBD1 (5 bases). This CDR3 contains 14 residues. Trimming cost V 4 bases and J 7 bases, with 11 bases left between them. Germline CDR1 LNHDA, CDR2 SQIVND (reference sequence). The CDR3 DNA reads TGTGCCAGTAGTAAAAGGGACGCGAATTCACCCCTCCACTTT. It codes for CASSKRDANSPLHF.

Points on this clonotype: Being one base from a much bigger clone, this may be a read error. This likely comes from a read error, as the CDR3 has no conserved phenylalanine or tryptophan at its end. The chain carries TRBV15 and TRBJ1-3; D gene unclear. The CDR3 runs to 14 residues. Germline V lookup: CDR1 LNHNV, CDR2 YYDKDF (reference sequence). V lost 7 bases to trimming and J lost 0 bases, with 10 bases between them. CDR3 amino acids: CATTPDHSGNTIYS. The CDR3 DNA follows: TGTGCCACCACCCCGGATCACTCTGGAAACACCATATATTCT.

The chain employs TRBV3-1 and TRBJ1-2; 7 bases are a match to TRBD1. The J segment lost 7 bases and the V segment lost 0 bases, leaving 14 bases of the junction unmatched. The CDR3 sequence is 17 residues long. CDR1 and CDR2 from the germline V gene are LGHDT and YNNKEL (reference sequence). CDR3 sequence: CASSQDIAGRGAFGYTF. CDR3 DNA sequence: TGTGCCAGCAGCCAAGATATAGCAGGCAGGGGGGCGTTTGGCTACACCTTC. Drawing the rest from reference TRBV3-1 and TRBJ1-2, the complete variable domain is DTAVSQTPKYLVTQMGNDKSIKCEQNLGHDTMYWYKQDSKKFLKIMFSYNNKELIINETVPNRFSPKSPDKAHLNLHINSLELGDSAVYFCASSQDIAGRGAFGYTFGSGTRLTVV.

This sequence joins TRBV19 and TRBJ1-5, with no clear D. Germline V gene data show CDR1 as LNHDA and CDR2 as SQIVND (reference sequence). The germline V and J ends were trimmed by 0 bases and 4 bases, with 16 bases remaining between them. CDR3 length: 17 residues. The CDR3 DNA sequence: TGTGCCAGTAGTATAGATTCCGGGCTACAGAGTAATCAGCCCCAGCATTTT. This codes for CASSIDSGLQSNQPQHF.

This clonotype appeared many times. The chain joins TRBV30 to TRBJ2-3, with D maybe TRBD1 (5 bases). Deletions cut 0 bases from V and 1 base from J, with 5 bases between. The CDR3 spans 13 residues. Germline V lookup: CDR1 GTSNPN, CDR2 SVGIG (reference sequence). The CDR3 loop is CAWSVGGTDTQYF. CDR3 DNA: TGTGCCTGGAGTGTAGGGGGCACAGATACGCAGTATTTT.

In this sample, this clonotype turned up many times. The J gene is TRBJ2-5, the V gene TRBV7-2; D not certain. Germline V gene data show CDR1 as SGHTA and CDR2 as FQGNSA. The length of the CDR3 is 15 residues. V lost 2 bases and J 5 bases, leaving 15 bases between the germline ends. The chain's CDR3 is CASSLLTKRQETQYF. DNA for the CDR3: TGTGCCAGCAGCTTACTTACAAAACGCCAGGAGACCCAGTACTTC.

This clonotype was detected ten times or more. The chain employs TRBV9 and TRBJ1-3; no clear D. The germline CDR1 and CDR2 sequences are SGDLS and YYNGEE. V was cut by 3 bases and J by 0 bases, with 10 bases left in between. This CDR3 comprises 15 residues. The CDR3 region is CASSDRPHSGNTIYF. CDR3 in DNA: TGTGCCAGCAGCGACAGACCGCACTCTGGAAACACCATATATTTT.

This clonotype was counted between two and nine times. This sequence joins TRBV9 and TRBJ2-1; D unclear. The ends were cut back, 0 bases at V and 3 bases at J, with 4 bases in the middle. Germline CDR1 SGDLS, CDR2 YYNGEE. The CDR3 totals 13 residues. The CDR3 DNA sequence: TGTGCCAGCAGCGTAGACAGCTACAATGAGCAGTTCTTC. It translates to CASSVDSYNEQFF.

This clonotype has ten or more counts. The rearrangement joins TRBV20-1 to TRBJ1-5; 7 bases align to TRBD1. The CDR3 runs 18 residues. V was clipped by 6 bases and J by 7 bases; unmatched bases: 24. Looked up from germline, CDR1 is DFQATT and CDR2 is SNEGSKA (reference sequence). The CDR3 loop reads CSATFTPGQLSFGQPQHF. In DNA form, the CDR3 reads TGCAGTGCAACCTTTACACCGGGACAGTTAAGTTTCGGACAGCCCCAGCATTTT.

This clonotype was picked up many times. V usage is TRBV5-1 and J usage is TRBJ2-2, with TRBD2 as a possible D gene (6 bases). Germline-derived CDR1 and CDR2 are SGHRS and YFSETQ. The CDR3 is made up of 13 amino acids. The V gene lost 5 bases and the J gene lost 7 bases, with 12 bases spanning the gap. This chain's CDR3 is CASSSGVGGELFF. The CDR3 coding sequence is TGCGCCAGCAGTTCGGGAGTTGGCGGGGAGCTGTTTTTT.

This clonotype was observed many times. This sequence joins TRBV6-1 and TRBJ2-7, with no clear D. Germline V lookup: CDR1 MNHNS, CDR2 SASEGT. Trimming shortened V by 5 bases and J by 0 bases, and 11 bases separated the two germline ends. The CDR3 has 14 residues. The CDR3: CASSSPNPSYEQYF. The CDR3 nucleotides read TGTGCCAGCAGTAGTCCCAATCCCTCCTACGAGCAGTACTTC.

Many counts were recorded for this clonotype. The DNA for the CDR3 is TGTGCCTGGATAGACAGGGGACCCTTCTATGGCTACACCTTC. This gives the protein CAWIDRGPFYGYTF. The chain recombines TRBV30 with TRBJ1-2, with 8 bases matching TRBD1. From germline, CDR1 is GTSNPN and CDR2 SVGIG (reference sequence). The CDR3 extends over 14 amino acids. The junction had 8 bases not matched to a gene; V was cut back by 4 bases and J by 4 bases.

This clonotype appeared many times. The V and J genes are TRBV29-1 and TRBJ2-7; tentatively, D is TRBD1 or TRBD2 (5 bases each). V shed 6 bases and J shed 9 bases, with 21 bases lying between them. CDR1 is SQVTM, CDR2 ANQGSEA, per germline. The CDR3 is made up of 13 amino acids. The CDR3 is CSVDAPGLRTQYF. The CDR3 region has the DNA TGCAGCGTGGATGCGCCGGGGCTTCGGACGCAGTACTTC.

A few counts support this clonotype. This sequence joins TRBV19 and TRBJ2-6, with D possibly matching TRBD1 (6 bases). The length of the CDR3 is 17 residues. The V gene's germline CDR1 is LNHDA and CDR2 SQIVND (reference sequence). V lost 5 bases to trimming and J lost 0 bases, with 14 bases between them. The CDR3 sequence: CASSARQAGSGANVLTF. In DNA form, the CDR3 reads TGTGCCAGTAGTGCGCGACAGGCGGGCTCTGGGGCCAACGTCCTGACTTTC.

This clonotype was seen repeatedly, ten times or more. The J gene is TRBJ2-5, the V gene TRBV3-1, with D possibly matching TRBD2 (7 bases). The CDR3 spans 15 residues. Germline CDR1 and CDR2: LGHDT and YNNKEL (reference sequence). V lost 5 bases and J 3 bases, leaving 16 bases between the germline ends. The CDR3 sequence: CASSWRGGTKETQYF. Written as DNA, the CDR3 is TGTGCCAGCAGCTGGAGGGGGGGTACTAAAGAGACCCAGTACTTC.

This chain joins TRBV10-2 and TRBJ2-5, with D hard to call. Trimming took 8 bases from V and 1 from J, leaving 14 bases between them. Germline CDR1 is WSHSY and CDR2 is SAAADI. The CDR3 contains 14 residues. The CDR3 is CASAVRSAQETQYF. The DNA for the CDR3 is TGCGCCAGCGCGGTTAGATCTGCCCAAGAGACCCAGTACTTC.

This clonotype has a count of ten or more. The V call is TRBV30, the J call TRBJ1-4, with D perhaps TRBD1 (5 bases). V lost 1 base, J lost 5 bases, and 8 bases lay in between. The CDR3 runs 13 residues. Germline V gene data show CDR1 as GTSNPN and CDR2 as SVGIG (reference sequence). CDR3 in amino acids: CAWSGQPNEKLFF. CDR3 sequence (DNA): TGTGCCTGGAGTGGACAGCCAAATGAAAAACTGTTTTTT.

This clonotype occurred many times. This sequence joins TRBV20-1 and TRBJ2-3; D unresolved. The ends were cut back, 0 bases at V and 0 bases at J, with 13 bases in the middle. The CDR3 is made up of 16 amino acids. In germline, CDR1 is DFQATT, CDR2 SNEGSKA (reference sequence). The CDR3 region is CSARDWVTLSTDTQYF. The CDR3 DNA follows: TGCAGTGCTAGAGATTGGGTAACTCTTAGCACAGATACGCAGTATTTT.

This clonotype appeared many times. The genes are TRBV19 and TRBJ2-7; TRBD1 agrees at 7 bases. CDR1 LNHDA and CDR2 SQIVND come from the germline V gene (reference sequence). V shed 5 bases and J 3 bases; nucleotides not matched to a gene: 4. This CDR3 contains 13 residues. CDR3 residues: CASSPGQHYEQYF. CDR3 in DNA: TGTGCCAGTAGTCCGGGACAGCACTACGAGCAGTACTTC.

This clonotype has a count of ten or more. The J gene is TRBJ1-4, the V gene TRBV6-1; TRBD1 aligns across 11 bases. Germline V gene sequence: CDR1 MNHNS, CDR2 SASEGT. The CDR3 length is 15 residues. V lost 4 bases, J lost 7 bases, and 5 bases stayed unmatched. Written as DNA, the CDR3 is TGTGCCAGCAGTGGGACAGGGGGCGTCGGTGAAAAACTGTTTTTT. This translates into CASSGTGGVGEKLFF.

This clonotype was seen at least ten times. The CDR3 sequence: CASSLPKRTGERGQPQHF. In DNA form, the CDR3 reads TGTGCCAGCAGTTTACCCAAACGAACAGGGGAGAGGGGTCAGCCCCAGCATTTT. The chain couples TRBV6-1 to TRBJ1-5, with 7 positions matching TRBD1. The germline V gene encodes CDR1 MNHNS and CDR2 SASEGT. With 5 bases clipped from V and 6 bases from J, the junction kept 19 bases outside the gene matches. This CDR3 is 18 amino acids long.

This clonotype was recorded a few times. This chain connects TRBV3-1 to TRBJ2-2; 9 bases line up with TRBD1. This CDR3 has 15 amino acids. Germline assignment: CDR1 LGHDT and CDR2 YNNKEL (reference sequence). The ends lost 4 bases at V and 3 bases at J; junction bases unmatched: 3. CDR3 amino acids: CASSLTGGHTGELFF. CDR3 nucleotide sequence: TGTGCCAGCAGCCTGACAGGGGGTCACACCGGGGAGCTGTTTTTT.

This clonotype was counted at least ten times. The chain joins TRBV9 to TRBJ2-2, with TRBD2 matching over 8 bases. The CDR3 contains 16 residues. With 3 bases clipped from V and 5 bases from J, the junction kept 9 bases outside the gene matches. CDR1 SGDLS and CDR2 YYNGEE come from the germline V gene. The CDR3 nucleotides are TGTGCCAGCAGCGCTCAAGGGGCGGGGGGAACCGGGGAGCTGTTTTTT. Residues: CASSAQGAGGTGELFF.

This clonotype was observed many times. The chain couples TRBV13 to TRBJ2-3; D is uncertain. Germline loops: CDR1 PRHDT, CDR2 FYEKMQ (reference sequence). This CDR3 comprises 14 residues. V lost 2 bases and J 5 bases, leaving 11 bases between the germline ends. Written as DNA, the CDR3 is TGTGCCAGCAGCTTAAAGGTGTTCGTAGATACGCAGTATTTT. This codes for CASSLKVFVDTQYF.

This clonotype was observed many times. The chain uses TRBV11-1 and TRBJ2-5; D unresolved. This CDR3 region has 14 residues. The germline V gene encodes CDR1 SGHAT and CDR2 FQDESV (reference sequence). Trimming cost V 8 bases and J 2 bases, with 15 bases left between them. The CDR3 DNA reads TGTGCCAGCGCTCCTGGACCTTCACAAGAGACCCAGTACTTC. It is translated as CASAPGPSQETQYF.

This clonotype was picked up many times. This chain joins TRBV19 and TRBJ1-5, with D possibly TRBD1 on 6 matching bases. CDR3 length equals 14 residues. V lost 4 bases to trimming and J lost 3 bases, with 10 bases between them. Per the germline V gene, CDR1 is LNHDA and CDR2 is SQIVND (reference sequence). DNA of the CDR3: TGTGCCAGTAGTACTACAGGGAACAATCAGCCCCAGCATTTT. It is translated as CASSTTGNNQPQHF.

The CDR3 sequence is CASSQDGEGFDEQYF. Written as DNA, the CDR3 is TGTGCCAGCAGCCAAGATGGGGAGGGGTTCGACGAGCAGTACTTC. The J gene is TRBJ2-7, the V gene TRBV4-2; the match to TRBD2 covers 7 bases. The CDR3 length is 15 residues. The germline V gene has CDR1 LGHNA and CDR2 YNFKEQ. The V gene end was trimmed by 0 bases and the J gene end by 5 bases; junction bases not matched to a gene: 7.

This clonotype was observed at least ten times. The chain has TRBV15 and TRBJ1-4, with D perhaps matching TRBD1 (6 bases). Germline values: CDR1 LNHNV, CDR2 YYDKDF (reference sequence). This CDR3 has 16 amino acids. Trimming removed 1 base from V and 7 bases from J, with 16 bases in between. This chain's CDR3 is CATSRGVDSYLEKLFF. CDR3 bases: TGTGCCACCAGCAGAGGTGTGGACAGTTATCTTGAAAAACTGTTTTTT.

This clonotype was counted ten times or more. The V gene is TRBV19, the J gene TRBJ1-1, with TRBD1 matching over 7 bases. The CDR3 runs 15 residues. Germline CDR1 LNHDA, CDR2 SQIVND (reference sequence). V lost 3 bases, J lost 0 bases, and 4 bases stayed unmatched. The CDR3, as DNA: TGTGCCAGTAGTATCATGACAGGGATGAACACTGAAGCTTTCTTT. Translating gives CASSIMTGMNTEAFF.